A selection of T cell receptor beta chains follows, all from one sample in a study of cytomegalovirus exposure and HLA in healthy donors. Generated by immunoSEQ multiplex PCR, the TCRdb table keeps only in-frame clones and is missing some. Of roughly 180,000 clones listed, roughly 10% are singletons. The sequenced material came from PBMCs. The receptor source for this set is a woman aged 25 to 39 in good health and CMV-seropositive. CDR3s include the opening cysteine and the closing phenylalanine or tryptophan. D genes are given only for firm matches. The size of a clone is reported for some rows only, either as once, few or many, or as a class for expanded clones.

clone size | D gene | J gene | V gene | CDR3 DNA | CDR3 protein
. | . | TRBJ1-3 | TRBV5-6 | TGTGCCAGCAGCTTGAGGGGTCAGGGCGTAAGGAACACCATATATTTT | CASSLRGQGVRNTIYF
few | . | TRBJ2-1 | TRBV7-6 | TGTGCCAGCAGCCAAATTAGGGAGAGGAGAGTCGCTTTTAATGAGCAGTTCTTC | CASSQIRERRVAFNEQFF
few | TRBD1 | TRBJ1-2 | TRBV7-8 | TGTGCCAGCAGGAAGTTTGTTGGAGGGGACAGGGAAATAAATGGCTACACCTTC | CASRKFVGGDREINGYTF
few | . | TRBJ1-5 | TRBV2 | TGTGCCAGCAGTTTTCAGGGGCGGGGGCAGCCCCAGCATTTT | CASSFQGRGQPQHF
few | . | TRBJ2-7 | TRBV5-1 | TGCGCCAGCAGCTTGGGCACGGGTGGCACCGAGCAGTACTTC | CASSLGTGGTEQYF
. | . | TRBJ2-7 | TRBV10-2 | TGCGCCAGCAGTGAGCCTTCACTAGTACGCGAGCAGTACTTC | CASSEPSLVREQYF
. | . | TRBJ2-3 | TRBV5-1 | TGCGCCAGCAGCAGGGGGACTAACCCGGGCACAGATACGCAGTATTTT | CASSRGTNPGTDTQYF
few | . | TRBJ1-5 | TRBV5-1 | TGCGCCAGCAGCTTAGGCGGGGCTGGGCAGCCCCAGCATTTT | CASSLGGAGQPQHF
few | . | TRBJ1-1 | TRBV5-1 | TGCGCCAGCAGCACTGCAGGGGTGAACACTGAAGCTTTCTTT | CASSTAGVNTEAFF
. | . | TRBJ2-1 | TRBV27 | TGTGCCAGCAGTTTCTGGCGGAGTAATCAATACAATGAGCAGTTCTTC | CASSFWRSNQYNEQFF
few | . | TRBJ2-7 | TRBV13 | TGTGCCAGCATCGGCCGAGGCTCCTACGAGCAGTACTTC | CASIGRGSYEQYF
. | TRBD2 | TRBJ2-7 | TRBV5-1 | TGCGCCAGCAGCTTTAGCGGGAGGGCCAACGAGCAGTACTTC | CASSFSGRANEQYF
. | . | TRBJ1-1 | TRBV5-1 | TGCGCCAGCAGCTTAGAGGCGGGGAGCACTGAAGCTTTCTTT | CASSLEAGSTEAFF
few | . | TRBJ2-5 | TRBV29-1 | TGCAGCCCTAACCCCCCTGGTGTCCGTGGTGAGACCCAGTACTTC | CSPNPPGVRGETQYF
few | . | TRBJ1-1 | TRBV9 | TGTGCCAGCAGCGTAGGAGGGGGAGGGACTGAAGCTTTCTTT | CASSVGGGGTEAFF
. | . | TRBJ1-1 | TRBV7-2 | TGTGCCAGCAGCTTACGGCAGGGTAGCCGTGGTGAAGCTTTCTTT | CASSLRQGSRGEAFF
. | TRBD2 | TRBJ2-7 | TRBV11-2 | TGTGCCAGCAGCCCGCGACTAGCGGGGGCCTACGAGCAGTACTTC | CASSPRLAGAYEQYF
few | TRBD2 | TRBJ2-1 | TRBV11-3 | TGTGCCAGCAGCTTAGATACCGGACTAGCGGCCTACAATGAGCAGTTCTTC | CASSLDTGLAAYNEQFF
. | . | TRBJ2-5 | TRBV6-5 | TGTGCCAGCAGGGGGGGGGCCGGGGAGACCCAGTACTTC | CASRGGAGETQYF
few | . | TRBJ1-1 | TRBV6-5 | TGTGCCAGCAGTTACTTGGGCGCGGGCACTGAAGCTTTCTTT | CASSYLGAGTEAFF
. | . | TRBJ2-7 | TRBV2 | TGTGCCAGCAGTGATGGGGGGTCCTACGAGCAGTACTTC | CASSDGGSYEQYF
. | . | TRBJ1-1 | TRBV7-9 | TGTGCCAGCAGCTTAGGGGACTTAGGGGAGTGGGCGAACACTGAAGCTTTCTTT | CASSLGDLGEWANTEAFF
few | . | TRBJ2-5 | TRBV9 | TGTGCCAGCAGCGTAGTGGGAGGTTTTCAAGAGACCCAGTACTTC | CASSVVGGFQETQYF
few | TRBD2 | TRBJ2-7 | TRBV30 | TGTGCCTGGCAGCGGGATTCCTACGAGCAGTACTTC | CAWQRDSYEQYF
few | . | TRBJ2-2 | TRBV7-9 | TGTGCCAGCACCAACGGAGCGGACGGGGAGCTGTTTTTT | CASTNGADGELFF
. | . | TRBJ2-1 | TRBV9 | TGTGCCAGCAGCCCACGCGAGTTCTACAATGAGCAGTTCTTC | CASSPREFYNEQFF
few | TRBD1 | TRBJ2-2 | TRBV12-5 | TGTGCTAGTGGTTTCTGGACAGGGGCGGTGAACACCGGGGAGCTGTTTTTT | CASGFWTGAVNTGELFF
. | . | TRBJ1-1 | TRBV7-3 | TGTGCCAGCAGAGGGGGGGCTACTGAAGCTTTCTTT | CASRGGATEAFF
. | TRBD1 | TRBJ2-7 | TRBV4-1 | TGCGCCAGCAGTCAGGGACAGTCAGATCCCTACGAGCAGTACTTC | CASSQGQSDPYEQYF
few | . | TRBJ2-7 | TRBV11-2 | TGTGCCAGCAGACAGGGCTACGAGCAGTACTTC | CASRQGYEQYF
. | . | TRBJ2-3 | TRBV6-4 | TGTGCCAGCAGAGATTCAGGAGGGCCAGATACGCAGTATTTT | CASRDSGGPDTQYF
. | . | TRBJ2-7 | TRBV13 | TGTGCCAGCAGCTTAGTATACGAGCAGTACTTC | CASSLVYEQYF
few | . | TRBJ1-2 | TRBV5-1 | TGCGCCAGCAGCTTGGCGGGGGAGGGCTATGGCTACACCTTC | CASSLAGEGYGYTF
. | . | TRBJ1-1 | TRBV19 | TGTGCCAGTAGTATTCGGGGGGACGGGACTGAAGCTTTCTTT | CASSIRGDGTEAFF
once | . | TRBJ2-1 | TRBV6-6 | TGTGCCAGCAGGGATCTTACCGGGACACGGACCAATGAGCAGTTCTTC | CASRDLTGTRTNEQFF
few | TRBD1 | TRBJ1-1 | TRBV27 | TGTGCCAGCAGACCCGGGACAGGGTATTCTGAAGCTTTCTTT | CASRPGTGYSEAFF
. | TRBD2 | TRBJ2-1 | TRBV4-1 | TGCGCCAGCAGCCGAAAAGCGGGAGGGTACTACAATGAGCAGTTCTTC | CASSRKAGGYYNEQFF
. | TRBD1 | TRBJ2-1 | TRBV27 | TGTGCCAGCAGTTTATTGGGACAGGGGGTCGACAATGAGCAGTTCTTC | CASSLLGQGVDNEQFF
. | . | TRBJ2-3 | TRBV9 | TGTGCCAGCAGTGTTAGTATGGGCACAGATACGCAGTATTTT | CASSVSMGTDTQYF
. | TRBD2 | TRBJ2-1 | TRBV5-1 | TGCGCCAGCAGCTTGGGCGGGACTAGCTTGAAAGAGCAGTTCTTC | CASSLGGTSLKEQFF
few | TRBD1 | TRBJ1-6 | TRBV25-1 | TGTGCCACCGAGGGGGCAGGGAGATCACCCCTCCACTTT | CATEGAGRSPLHF
few | TRBD1 | TRBJ2-1 | TRBV4-1 | TGCGCCAGCAGCCAAGATCGGGCAGGGGGAAGGAATGAGCAGTTCTTC | CASSQDRAGGRNEQFF
. | . | TRBJ2-3 | TRBV25-1 | TGTGCCAGCAGTGAACCAGGGAAGGCGCAGTATTTT | CASSEPGKAQYF
few | TRBD1 | TRBJ1-2 | TRBV6-1 | TGTGCCAGCATTACTCCGGGACAGGCGCTCTATGGCTACACCTTC | CASITPGQALYGYTF
. | TRBD2 | TRBJ2-7 | TRBV7-6 | TGTGCCAGCAGCTTAGGCAGCGGGAGCTCTTACGAGCAGTACTTC | CASSLGSGSSYEQYF
few | . | TRBJ2-3 | TRBV5-8 | TGTGCCAGCAGCTTGGGGTATGGGACTCGGACAGATACGCAGTATTTT | CASSLGYGTRTDTQYF
few | . | TRBJ1-2 | TRBV18 | TGTGCCAGCTCACCACGTTTACGGAGGGTGCAAAACACCTTC | CASSPRLRRVQNTF